This T cell receptor beta chain was sequenced during a study of T-cell reconstitution after alpha-beta-depleted transplantation in children. Study-level results: Several hundred graft clones that had expanded were reportedly the source of alpha-beta T cells about two months after transplant. T cells produced anew were the main source of T-cell counts and diversity one year after transplant. Recipient T cells and thymic progenitors that survived were the source of the high TCRbeta diversity seen at day 60 in some patients.

Unique molecular identifiers were incorporated into the prepared TCRbeta library. TCRdb reanalysed the PCR reads using MiXCR and keeps one entry per CDR3 protein. The sample lists about 420,000 distinct CDR3 sequences, around 15% occurring once. The V gene lost 3 bases and the J gene lost 3 bases, with 11 bases spanning the gap. CDR3 length: 14 residues. The germline CDR1 and CDR2 sequences are SNHLY and FYNNEI. The sample holds a few counts of this clonotype. Antigen unknown. The gene calls are TRBV2 and TRBJ2-5, with D possibly matching TRBD2 (5 bases). The receptor's source is a boy under two years old who had a stem cell transplant for Wiskott-Aldrich syndrome, so the T cells may come from the graft donor. The source material was PBMCs, mostly from graft donor cells, sampled 360 days after TCRalphabeta/CD19-depleted stem cell transplant. DNA of the CDR3: TGTGCCAGCAGTGATGGCTCTAGCAAAGAGACCCAGTACTTC. Its protein is CASSDGSSKETQYF.